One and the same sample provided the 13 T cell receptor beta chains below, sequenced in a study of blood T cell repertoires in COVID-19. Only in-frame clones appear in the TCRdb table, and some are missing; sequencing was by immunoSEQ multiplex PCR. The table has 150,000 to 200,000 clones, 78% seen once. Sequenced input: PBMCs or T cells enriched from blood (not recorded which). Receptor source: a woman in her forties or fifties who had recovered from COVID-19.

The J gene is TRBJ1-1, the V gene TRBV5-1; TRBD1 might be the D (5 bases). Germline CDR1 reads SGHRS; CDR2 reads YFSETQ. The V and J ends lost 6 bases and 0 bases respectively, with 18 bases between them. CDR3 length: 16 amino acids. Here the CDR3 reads CASILLGTLMNTEAFF. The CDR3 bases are TGCGCCAGCATCCTCTTGGGGACTTTAATGAACACTGAAGCTTTCTTT.

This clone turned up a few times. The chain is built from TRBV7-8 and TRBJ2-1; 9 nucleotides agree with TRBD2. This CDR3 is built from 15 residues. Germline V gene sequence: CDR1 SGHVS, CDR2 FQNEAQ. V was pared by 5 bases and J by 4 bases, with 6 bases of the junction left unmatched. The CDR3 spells CASSPGLAIYNEQFF. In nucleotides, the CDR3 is TGTGCCAGCAGCCCCGGACTAGCGATTTACAATGAGCAGTTCTTC.

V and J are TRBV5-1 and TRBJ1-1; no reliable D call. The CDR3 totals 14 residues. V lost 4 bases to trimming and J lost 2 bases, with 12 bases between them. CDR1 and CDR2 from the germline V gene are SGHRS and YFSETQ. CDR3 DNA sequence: TGCGCCAGCAGCCCTGAGAACAGCAACACTGAAGCTTTCTTT. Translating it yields CASSPENSNTEAFF.

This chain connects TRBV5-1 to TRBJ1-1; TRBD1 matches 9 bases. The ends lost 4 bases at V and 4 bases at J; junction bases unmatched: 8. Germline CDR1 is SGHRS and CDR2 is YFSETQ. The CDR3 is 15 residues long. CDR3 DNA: TGCGCCAGCAGCGGGCGGACAGGGGCCCCCACTGAAGCTTTCTTT. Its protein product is CASSGRTGAPTEAFF. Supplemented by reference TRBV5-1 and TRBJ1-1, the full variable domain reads KAGVTQTPRYLIKTRGQQVTLSCSPISGHRSVSWYQQTPGQGLQFLFEYFSETQRNKGNFPGRFSGRQFSNSRSEMNVSTLELGDSALYLCASSGRTGAPTEAFFGQGTRLTVV.

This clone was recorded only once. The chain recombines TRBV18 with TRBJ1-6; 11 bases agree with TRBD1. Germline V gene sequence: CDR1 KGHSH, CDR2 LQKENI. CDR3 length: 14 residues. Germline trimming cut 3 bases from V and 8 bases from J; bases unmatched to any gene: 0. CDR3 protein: CASSPGQGDSPLHF. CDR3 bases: TGTGCCAGCTCACCGGGACAGGGGGATTCACCCCTCCACTTT.

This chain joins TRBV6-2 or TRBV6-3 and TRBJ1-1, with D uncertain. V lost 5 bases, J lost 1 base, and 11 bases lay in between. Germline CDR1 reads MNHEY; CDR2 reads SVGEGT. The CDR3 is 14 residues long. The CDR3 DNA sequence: TGTGCCAGCAGTGACATTCAGAGGAACACTGAAGCTTTCTTT. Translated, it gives CASSDIQRNTEAFF.

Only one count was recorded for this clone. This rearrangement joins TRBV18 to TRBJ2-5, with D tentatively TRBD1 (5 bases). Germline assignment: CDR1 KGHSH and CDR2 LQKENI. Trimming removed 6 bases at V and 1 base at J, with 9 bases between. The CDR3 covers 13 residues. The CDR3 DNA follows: TGTGCCAGCTCCGCGACAGCCCAAGAGACCCAGTACTTC. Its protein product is CASSATAQETQYF.

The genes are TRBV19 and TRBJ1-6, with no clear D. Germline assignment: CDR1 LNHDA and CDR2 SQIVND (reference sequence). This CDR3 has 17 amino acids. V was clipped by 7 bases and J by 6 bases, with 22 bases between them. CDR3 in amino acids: CASTSNLGSGPNSPLHF. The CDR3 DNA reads TGTGCCAGTACCTCAAACCTAGGAAGCGGCCCTAATTCACCCCTCCACTTT.

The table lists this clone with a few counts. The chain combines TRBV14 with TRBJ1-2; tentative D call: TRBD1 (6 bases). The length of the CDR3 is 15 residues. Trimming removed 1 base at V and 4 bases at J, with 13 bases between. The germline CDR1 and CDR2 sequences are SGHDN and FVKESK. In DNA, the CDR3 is TGTGCCAGCAGCCAAGTGGCAGGGGCAGGCTATGGCTACACCTTC. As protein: CASSQVAGAGYGYTF.

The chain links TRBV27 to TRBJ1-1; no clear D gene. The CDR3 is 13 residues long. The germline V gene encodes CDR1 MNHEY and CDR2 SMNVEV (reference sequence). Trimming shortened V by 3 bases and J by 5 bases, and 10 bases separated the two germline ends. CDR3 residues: CASSFAARTEAFF. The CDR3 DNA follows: TGTGCCAGCAGTTTTGCCGCGAGGACTGAAGCTTTCTTT.

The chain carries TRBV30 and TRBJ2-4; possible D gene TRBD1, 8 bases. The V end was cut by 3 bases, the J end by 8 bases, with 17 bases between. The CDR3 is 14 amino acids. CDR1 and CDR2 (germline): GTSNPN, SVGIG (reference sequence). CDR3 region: CAWRKQGGFDIQYF. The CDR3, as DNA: TGTGCCTGGAGGAAACAGGGGGGGTTCGACATTCAGTACTTC.

Here the CDR3 DNA reads TGTGCCAGTAGTGTGGGACTAGCGGGACCGACAGATACGCAGTATTTT. Translation: CASSVGLAGPTDTQYF. The chain joins TRBV19 to TRBJ2-3, with TRBD2 matching 13 bases. CDR1 is LNHDA, CDR2 SQIVND, per germline (reference sequence). The V and J ends lost 5 bases and 3 bases, in that order; junction bases with no gene match: 5. CDR3 size: 16 residues.

CDR3 amino acids: CASSTRGQLEYF. CDR3 DNA sequence: TGTGCCAGCAGCACGCGGGGACAGCTGGAATATTTT. The J gene is TRBJ2-3, the V gene TRBV11-2, with D possibly matching TRBD1 (7 bases). The germline gives CDR1 SGHAT, CDR2 FQNNGV. V was shortened by 5 bases and J by 15 bases, with 18 bases between the two germline ends. The CDR3 spans 12 residues.